Listed below are T cell receptor beta chains from one sample, sequenced in a study of human T cells and chemical hapten exposure. TCRdb redid the calling of the RACE reads with MiXCR, one entry per CDR3 protein. The data hold 250,000 or so distinct CDR3 sequences, with about 9% observed a single time. This material consisted of whole blood, taken in connection with sensitization to the hapten diphenylcyclopropenone (DPC). The receptors stem from a woman aged 35 to 49 with alopecia areata. Some clones in this sample may be carry-over from other donors' samples. The CDR3 runs from the conserved cysteine through the conserved F or W. D genes are given only for firm matches. Clone size is not always given. Where it is, it says once, few, many or a class for expanded clones.

TGTGCCAGCAGCTTAGGGATCTACAATGAGCAGTTCTTC	CASSLGIYNEQFF	TRBV7-9	TRBJ2-1	NA	NA
TGTGCCAGCAGCCAAGGTCCCGGGACAGGGGCCCTTTATGGCAATCAGCCCCAGCATTTT	CASSQGPGTGALYGNQPQHF	TRBV4-2	TRBJ1-5	NA	TRBD1
TGCAGTGCTAGTGACCCTTCGGGGGACAACACTGAAGCTTTCTTT	CSASDPSGDNTEAFF	TRBV20-1	TRBJ1-1	NA	NA
TGTGCCAGCAGCTTACTTACAGGGAGGGCCGGGGAGCTGTTTTTT	CASSLLTGRAGELFF	TRBV11-2	TRBJ2-2	few	NA
TGTGCCAGCAGCTTCCAGGGGGTTGGGGAGACCCAGTACTTC	CASSFQGVGETQYF	TRBV7-2	TRBJ2-5	NA	TRBD1
TGTGCCAGCAGTCTTACCGCTCCGGGCGAGCAGTACTTC	CASSLTAPGEQYF	TRBV9	TRBJ2-7	few	NA
TGTGCCAGCAGTGTAGGCTACGAGCAGTACTTC	CASSVGYEQYF	TRBV25-1	TRBJ2-7	many	NA
TGTGCCAGCGGCGGACAGGGGGTTCCTGAGACCCAGTACTTC	CASGGQGVPETQYF	TRBV11-1	TRBJ2-5	many	TRBD1
TGTGCCAGCAGCCCAACCCTAGCACGTATCAACAATGAGCAGTTCTTC	CASSPTLARINNEQFF	TRBV7-9	TRBJ2-1	NA	NA
TGCAGCGTCGCTAGGGTCGATGAGCAGTTCTTC	CSVARVDEQFF	TRBV29-1	TRBJ2-1	few	NA
TGTGCCAGCAGCCAAGATCGTGCATATACGCAGTATTTT	CASSQDRAYTQYF	TRBV3-1	TRBJ2-3	few	NA
TGCAGCGTTGGGGGGAGGGGCGTCTATGGCGAGCAGTACTTC	CSVGGRGVYGEQYF	TRBV29-1	TRBJ2-7	NA	TRBD2
TGTGCCAGCAGCCAAGATGGACAGGCCAATCAGCCCCAGCATTTT	CASSQDGQANQPQHF	TRBV4-2	TRBJ1-5	NA	TRBD1
TGTGCCATCAGCGGGACAGGGAGGAAAGAGACCCAGTACTTC	CAISGTGRKETQYF	TRBV10-3	TRBJ2-5	NA	TRBD1
TGCGCCAGCAGCAAATACAGGGCCGAGCAGTACTTC	CASSKYRAEQYF	TRBV21-1	TRBJ2-7	NA	NA
TGTGCCAGCAGTGATGGACTAGCCACCCCAGAGACCCAGTACTTC	CASSDGLATPETQYF	TRBV27	TRBJ2-5	many	TRBD2
TGTGCCAGCAGCCTTCCCGGCGGATCTAGCACAGATACGCAGTATTTT	CASSLPGGSSTDTQYF	TRBV13	TRBJ2-3	once	NA
TGCAGTGCTTTCCCGGGACAGCAAACCTACGAGCAGTACTTC	CSAFPGQQTYEQYF	TRBV20-1	TRBJ2-7	NA	TRBD1
TGTGCCAGCAGCGTAAAACCCGGACCCGTGGCCACTGAAGCTTTCTTT	CASSVKPGPVATEAFF	TRBV9	TRBJ1-1	NA	NA
TGTGCCAGCAGACCGGGACACCTATACGAGCAGTACTTC	CASRPGHLYEQYF	TRBV28	TRBJ2-7	NA	NA
TGTGCCAGCAGCTTAGGACTAGTTGCCGAGACCCAGTACTTC	CASSLGLVAETQYF	TRBV7-2	TRBJ2-5	few	NA
TGTGCCAGCACCTCGGCAGGGGGCCAGCCCCAGCATTTT	CASTSAGGQPQHF	TRBV6-2/TRBV6-3	TRBJ1-5	NA	TRBD1
TGCGCCAGCAGCCAAGACCCGGAAAGCAATCAGCCCCAGCATTTT	CASSQDPESNQPQHF	TRBV4-1	TRBJ1-5	few	NA
TGTGCCAGCAGCCCAGCGGGGCCTAATCAGCCCCAGCATTTT	CASSPAGPNQPQHF	TRBV5-4	TRBJ1-5	few	NA
TGTGCCAGCAGCTTCCGGACTAGCGGGGGCACCTACGAGCAGTACTTC	CASSFRTSGGTYEQYF	TRBV7-2	TRBJ2-7	many	TRBD2
TGTGCCAGCAGCTTAGATCTAGGAGGGAGTGTCACTGAAGCTTTCTTT	CASSLDLGGSVTEAFF	TRBV11-2	TRBJ1-1	NA	NA
TGTGCCAGCAGCTTAGCTCGTTCACCCCTCCACTTT	CASSLARSPLHF	TRBV7-2	TRBJ1-6	many	NA
TGTGCCAGCAGTTACTACCGGGTAGCTGTTTATGAGCAGTTCTTC	CASSYYRVAVYEQFF	TRBV6-2/TRBV6-3	TRBJ2-1	few	NA
TGCGCCAGCAGCTTGCCACGACTAGCGGGTCCCACCTACAATGAGCAGTTCTTC	CASSLPRLAGPTYNEQFF	TRBV5-1	TRBJ2-1	few	TRBD2
TGTGCCAGCAGTCTGGGGAGAGGGGGATTCTACAATGAGCAGTTCTTC	CASSLGRGGFYNEQFF	TRBV7-9	TRBJ2-1	many	NA
TGTGCCAGCAGTTACTCCCCTAGCGGGAGTTATGAGCAGTTCTTC	CASSYSPSGSYEQFF	TRBV6-5	TRBJ2-1	NA	TRBD2
TGTGCCAGCAGTCAAGGACTAGCGGGAGTCCTGGGCACAGATACGCAGTATTTT	CASSQGLAGVLGTDTQYF	TRBV12-3/TRBV12-4	TRBJ2-3	NA	TRBD2
TGCAGCGTTGAACAGGGAGTCCCCTACGAGCAGTACTTC	CSVEQGVPYEQYF	TRBV29-1	TRBJ2-7	few	NA
TGTGCCAGCTCCGGGACTAGAGGCACAGATACGCAGTATTTT	CASSGTRGTDTQYF	TRBV27	TRBJ2-3	few	TRBD2